The 29 T cell receptor beta chains below were found in one sample sequenced in a study of patients and donors after allogeneic stem cell transplantation. MiXCR, applied by TCRdb to the RT-PCR reads, yields one record per CDR3 protein. The sample holds over 400,000 distinct CDR3 sequences, 16% seen once. The source material was blood, either unsorted or a sorted T cell fraction (not recorded which). The receptors were gathered from a human donor who was either an allogeneic HSCT recipient or a stem cell or donor lymphocyte infusion donor (not recorded which). It is not recorded whose cells these are; they may come from a transplant donor.

This clonotype has just a few counts. The V and J genes are TRBV12-3 or TRBV12-4 and TRBJ1-5; TRBD1 matches 9 bases. The CDR3 is made up of 15 amino acids. After removal of 5 bases from V and 4 bases from J, the junction contained 6 bases not matched to a gene. The CDR3 nucleotides read TGTGCCAGCAGTCCGGGGGGACAGGGAAATCAGCCCCAGCATTTT. This sequence encodes CASSPGGQGNQPQHF.

The chain carries TRBV28 and TRBJ1-2; a possible D gene is TRBD1 (5 bases). The CDR3 has 14 residues. V lost 5 bases and J 2 bases, leaving 12 bases between the germline ends. CDR1 and CDR2 from the germline V gene are MDHEN and SYDVKM. The CDR3 sequence is CASSPDSENYGYTF. The CDR3 DNA is TGTGCCAGCAGTCCTGACAGCGAGAACTATGGCTACACCTTC.

The rearrangement uses TRBV4-2 and TRBJ1-5; D remains unclear. Germline V gene sequence: CDR1 LGHNA, CDR2 YNFKEQ. V shed 3 bases and J shed 0 bases, with 21 bases lying between them. CDR3 length equals 19 residues. The CDR3 reads CASSHMFWETGHSNQPQHF. The CDR3 bases are TGTGCCAGCAGCCACATGTTCTGGGAAACTGGGCATAGCAATCAGCCCCAGCATTTT.

CDR3 sequence: CASSRPAKSSGTGINQPQHF. The CDR3 nucleotides read TGTGCCAGCAGCCGCCCCGCAAAGAGTTCCGGGACAGGGATTAATCAGCCCCAGCATTTT. This chain links TRBV6-1 with TRBJ1-5; TRBD1 matches at 9 bases. The trim removed 6 bases at V and 4 bases at J, leaving 22 bases unmatched. Per the germline V gene, CDR1 is MNHNS and CDR2 is SASEGT. The CDR3 runs to 20 residues.

This rearrangement joins TRBV20-1 to TRBJ1-4; D gene unclear. Germline CDR1 reads DFQATT; CDR2 reads SNEGSKA (reference sequence). The CDR3 covers 15 residues. The V and J ends lost 1 base and 5 bases respectively, with 14 bases between them. The CDR3 nucleotides are TGCAGTGCTAGAGTTACGTCTCCAGGCAATGAAAAACTGTTTTTT. Its translation is CSARVTSPGNEKLFF.

This clonotype was observed a handful of times. The rearrangement uses TRBV7-7 and TRBJ2-1; no clear D gene. V lost 0 bases and J 9 bases, leaving 9 bases between the germline ends. The CDR3 spans 13 residues. Germline lookup yields CDR1 SSHAT and CDR2 FNYEAQ (reference sequence). The chain's CDR3 is CASSLARLSEQFF. CDR3 coding DNA: TGTGCCAGCAGCTTAGCGCGCCTCAGTGAGCAGTTCTTC.

CDR3 in amino acids: CASSQDPMNTEAFF. In DNA, the CDR3 is TGCGCCAGCAGCCAAGATCCGATGAACACTGAAGCTTTCTTT. This chain connects TRBV4-1 to TRBJ1-1; no firm D call. V gave up 0 bases and J gave up 0 bases, with 5 bases separating them. Germline CDR1 and CDR2: MGHRA and YSYEKL. The CDR3 has 14 amino acids.

The CDR3 is CASSLARGGLGNEQFF. CDR3 nucleotides: TGTGCCAGCAGCTTGGCGCGGGGGGGCCTCGGGAATGAGCAGTTCTTC. The J gene is TRBJ2-1, the V gene TRBV5-5, with 9 positions matching TRBD2. Germline V gives CDR1 SGHKS, CDR2 YYEKEE (reference sequence). The length of the CDR3 is 16 residues. With V trimmed by 0 bases and J by 7 bases, 8 bases remained unmatched.

The V gene is TRBV20-1, the J gene TRBJ2-3; D is undetermined. There are 13 residues in the CDR3. In germline, CDR1 is DFQATT, CDR2 SNEGSKA (reference sequence). Written as DNA, the CDR3 is TGCAGCGGAGCACGGCGGAGTGGAAATACGCAGTATTTT. Residues: CSGARRSGNTQYF.

The chain carries TRBV6-2 or TRBV6-3 and TRBJ1-2; D remains ambiguous. Germline V CDR1 and CDR2: MNHEY, SVGEGT. V was pared by 6 bases and J by 4 bases, with 15 bases between. CDR3 length: 14 amino acids. The CDR3 sequence is CASRHPPGIYGYTF. CDR3 nucleotides: TGTGCCAGCAGGCACCCACCGGGGATCTATGGCTACACCTTC.

V usage is TRBV12-3 or TRBV12-4 and J usage is TRBJ2-7, with D unresolved. CDR3 length equals 13 residues. Deletions cut 5 bases from V and 6 bases from J, with 14 bases between. The CDR3: CASSRHLLGEQYF. For the CDR3, the DNA is TGTGCCAGCAGTCGGCACCTTCTCGGCGAGCAGTACTTC.

This clonotype has more than one count but fewer than ten. The V and J genes are TRBV7-3 and TRBJ2-1; the D is unclear. The CDR3 has 13 residues. Trimming shortened V by 2 bases and J by 3 bases, and 5 bases separated the two germline ends. CDR1 is SGHTA, CDR2 FQGTGA, per germline. The DNA for the CDR3 is TGTGCCAGCAGCTTACATGACTACAATGAGCAGTTCTTC. This sequence encodes CASSLHDYNEQFF.

The CDR3 sequence is CASSLNRHEQFF. CDR3 in DNA: TGTGCCAGCAGCCTTAACAGGCATGAGCAGTTCTTC. The V gene is TRBV6-5, the J gene TRBJ2-1; possible D gene TRBD1, 5 bases. Trimming cost V 6 bases and J 8 bases, with 11 bases left between them. The CDR3 sequence is 12 residues long. The V gene's germline CDR1 is MNHEY and CDR2 SVGAGI.

This clonotype showed up many times. The rearrangement links TRBV7-2 to TRBJ1-2; perhaps TRBD1 as D (5 bases). Trimming took off 3 bases at V and 2 bases at J, with 7 bases between the two ends. Germline loops: CDR1 SGHTA, CDR2 FQGNSA. The CDR3 consists of 13 residues. In DNA, the CDR3 is TGTGCCAGCAGCTTGGGACCGAACTATGGCTACACCTTC. Translation gives CASSLGPNYGYTF. Filled out from reference TRBV7-2 and TRBJ1-2, the complete variable domain reads GAGVSQSPSNKVTEKGKDVELRCDPISGHTALYWYRQSLGQGLEFLIYFQGNSAPDKSGLPSDRFSAERTGGSVSTLTIQRTQQEDSAVYLCASSLGPNYGYTFGSGTRLTVV.

This clonotype was recorded a few times. The chain recombines TRBV20-1 with TRBJ1-3; D unresolved. Germline V gene sequence: CDR1 DFQATT, CDR2 SNEGSKA (reference sequence). V lost 0 bases to trimming and J lost 2 bases, with 11 bases between them. This CDR3 has 15 amino acids. The CDR3 here is CSARDVGSAGNTIYF. DNA for the CDR3: TGCAGTGCTAGAGATGTGGGTTCTGCTGGAAACACCATATATTTT.

To note about this clonotype: No conserved phenylalanine or tryptophan ends this CDR3, so it is likely a read error. The V call is TRBV12-3 or TRBV12-4, the J call TRBJ2-1; weak D call: TRBD1 (5 bases). This CDR3 is 14 amino acids long. V lost 4 bases to trimming and J lost 9 bases, with 16 bases between them. The CDR3 nucleotides read TGTGCCAGCAGTTCCTCAACGTTTAGGGGTGAGCAGTTCCTC. Translating gives CASSSSTFRGEQFL.

The table lists this clonotype with a few counts. J is TRBJ1-3 and V is TRBV3-1; a weak D match, TRBD1 (5 bases). V shed 5 bases and J shed 3 bases, with 11 bases lying between them. CDR1 and CDR2 from the germline V gene are LGHDT and YNNKEL (reference sequence). The CDR3 spans 14 residues. The CDR3, as DNA: TGTGCCAGCAGCTTCGGACACCTTGGAAACACCATATATTTT. As protein: CASSFGHLGNTIYF.

The V call is TRBV18, the J call TRBJ1-3, with 8 nucleotides matching TRBD1. Germline CDR1 KGHSH, CDR2 LQKENI. The CDR3 is made up of 17 amino acids. The V segment lost 1 base and the J segment 3 bases; nucleotides outside the gene matches: 8. CDR3 sequence reads: CASSPRSRDRLGNTIYF. Written as DNA, the CDR3 is TGTGCCAGCTCACCACGATCCCGGGACAGGCTTGGAAACACCATATATTTT. The full variable domain, in which reference TRBV18 and TRBJ1-3 provide the parts outside the CDR3, is NAGVMQNPRHLVRRRGQEARLRCSPMKGHSHVYWYRQLPEEGLKFMVYLQKENIIDESGMPKERFSAEFPKEGPSILRIQQVVRGDSAAYFCASSPRSRDRLGNTIYFGEGSWLTVV.

J is TRBJ2-7 and V is TRBV7-3; 9 bases align to TRBD2. The CDR3 covers 14 residues. V lost 5 bases, J lost 5 bases, and 7 bases stayed unmatched. Germline V lookup: CDR1 SGHTA, CDR2 FQGTGA. The chain's CDR3 is CASSPSGGPNEQYF. CDR3 DNA: TGTGCCAGCAGCCCCAGCGGGGGGCCGAACGAGCAGTACTTC.

This clonotype came up a few times. The chain carries TRBV5-1 and TRBJ2-5; TRBD2 matches at 8 bases. There are 15 residues in the CDR3. In germline, CDR1 is SGHRS, CDR2 YFSETQ. V gave up 2 bases and J gave up 1 base; unmatched junction bases: 4. CDR3 loop: CASSFSGSIQETQYF. CDR3 bases: TGCGCCAGCAGCTTCAGCGGGAGTATCCAAGAGACCCAGTACTTC. The full variable domain, in which reference TRBV5-1 and TRBJ2-5 provide the parts outside the CDR3, is KAGVTQTPRYLIKTRGQQVTLSCSPISGHRSVSWYQQTPGQGLQFLFEYFSETQRNKGNFPGRFSGRQFSNSRSEMNVSTLELGDSALYLCASSFSGSIQETQYFGPGTRLLVL.

The chain couples TRBV18 to TRBJ1-1, with a tentative D call TRBD1 (6 bases). V was trimmed by 3 bases and J by 4 bases, leaving 12 bases between them. The germline CDR1 and CDR2 sequences are KGHSH and LQKENI. This CDR3 region has 14 residues. The CDR3 spells CASSPVTGRTEAFF. The CDR3, as DNA: TGTGCCAGCTCACCTGTGACAGGCCGCACTGAAGCTTTCTTT.

The chain carries TRBV2 and TRBJ2-7, with 10 positions matching TRBD2. The germline gives CDR1 SNHLY, CDR2 FYNNEI. V dropped 5 bases and J dropped 7; count of bases not matched to a gene: 5. There are 13 residues in the CDR3. The CDR3 reads CASSSGGEREQYF. CDR3 in DNA: TGTGCCAGCAGTAGCGGGGGGGAAAGGGAGCAGTACTTC.

CDR3 amino acids: CASNEASQYNQPQHF. Written as DNA, the CDR3 is TGTGCCAGCAACGAGGCCAGCCAATATAATCAGCCCCAGCATTTT. The chain employs TRBV2 and TRBJ1-5; D uncertain. Germline V gene lookup returns CDR1 SNHLY and CDR2 FYNNEI. Trimming left V 7 bases short and J 4 bases short, with 17 bases between. The CDR3 has 15 residues.

This chain joins TRBV24-1 and TRBJ2-1, with 7 nucleotides matching TRBD1. V shed 0 bases and J 8 bases; nucleotides not matched to a gene: 9. Germline CDR1 reads KGHDR; CDR2 reads SFDVKD. CDR3 length: 16 amino acids. CDR3 in DNA: TGTGCCACCAGTGATTTGCGAGGGGGCCACCTCGATGAGCAGTTCTTC. Its translation: CATSDLRGGHLDEQFF.

V gene TRBV18 combines with J gene TRBJ1-1, with TRBD1 identical over 9 bases. Germline CDR1 KGHSH, CDR2 LQKENI. The CDR3 contains 15 residues. The ends lost 4 bases at V and 4 bases at J; junction bases unmatched: 7. CDR3 loop: CASSLIPGQGTEAFF. The CDR3 nucleotides read TGTGCCAGCTCACTGATTCCGGGACAGGGCACTGAAGCTTTCTTT. The full variable domain, completed using reference TRBV18 and TRBJ1-1, is NAGVMQNPRHLVRRRGQEARLRCSPMKGHSHVYWYRQLPEEGLKFMVYLQKENIIDESGMPKERFSAEFPKEGPSILRIQQVVRGDSAAYFCASSLIPGQGTEAFFGQGTRLTVV.

This clonotype was found many times. V and J are TRBV12-3 or TRBV12-4 and TRBJ2-3; D ambiguous. V was cut by 6 bases and J by 3 bases, with 4 bases left in between. The CDR3 length is 11 residues. The CDR3 nucleotides read TGTGCCAGCAGACGGACAGATACGCAGTATTTT. It yields the protein CASRRTDTQYF.

This chain uses TRBV5-6 with TRBJ1-3; D unresolved. Trimming pared 5 bases from V and 3 bases from J, leaving 9 bases between. The CDR3 extends over 13 amino acids. Germline V lookup: CDR1 SGHDT, CDR2 YYEEEE. CDR3 sequence: CASRRLGGNTIYF. The CDR3 region has the DNA TGTGCCAGCAGACGCCTGGGTGGAAACACCATATATTTT.

This clonotype was observed a few times. CDR3 in DNA: TGCAGCGTTGAATCGGTTAGCGGGACTTACAATGAGCAGTTCTTC. Its protein is CSVESVSGTYNEQFF. The V call is TRBV29-1, the J call TRBJ2-1, with 8 bases lining up with TRBD2. Germline loops: CDR1 SQVTM, CDR2 ANQGSEA. The CDR3 loop spans 15 amino acids. V shed 2 bases and J 4 bases; nucleotides not matched to a gene: 7.

In this sample, this clonotype turned up a few times. The gene calls are TRBV24-1 and TRBJ2-1, with 7 bases aligning to TRBD1. The CDR3 is 13 residues long. Trimming at V came to 4 bases and at J to 9 bases, leaving 5 bases not matched to a gene. Germline assignment: CDR1 KGHDR and CDR2 SFDVKD. CDR3 region: CATSDPDRAEQFF. The CDR3 DNA reads TGTGCCACCAGTGACCCCGACAGGGCTGAGCAGTTCTTC.